Below, 6 T cell receptor beta chains from the same sample are listed, as sequenced in a study of blood T cell repertoires in COVID-19. Repertoires were generated with immunoSEQ multiplex PCR, while TCRdb's copy carries only in-frame clones and drops some. The sample has about 230,000 clones; 80% to 90% are singletons. Sequencing used peripheral blood. The source of these receptors is a man aged 50 or older with COVID-19, enrolled during active disease.

Here the CDR3 DNA reads TGCGCCAGCAGCGCACAGGGTCTGGAGCAGTTCTTC. It codes for CASSAQGLEQFF. The chain couples TRBV5-1 to TRBJ2-1; TRBD1 might be the D (6 bases). Trimming shortened V by 4 bases and J by 10 bases, and 12 bases separated the two germline ends. The CDR3 sequence is 12 residues long. CDR1 is SGHRS, CDR2 YFSETQ, per germline.

This chain connects TRBV4-1 to TRBJ2-2; 9 bases agree with TRBD2. The CDR3 length is 16 residues. V lost 1 base to trimming and J lost 4 bases; unmatched junction nucleotides: 4. CDR1 and CDR2 (germline): MGHRA, YSYEKL. This chain's CDR3 is CASSQVELAGTGELFF. DNA for the CDR3: TGCGCCAGCAGCCAAGTGGAACTAGCGGGCACCGGGGAGCTGTTTTTT.

The DNA of the CDR3 is TGCGCCAGCGGCGACAGGGCCGGCGAGCAGTACTTC. Its protein is CASGDRAGEQYF. The J gene is TRBJ2-7, the V gene TRBV5-1, with TRBD1 matching over 7 bases. The V segment lost 7 bases and the J segment 6 bases; nucleotides outside the gene matches: 7. The CDR3 extends over 12 amino acids. Germline CDR1 reads SGHRS; CDR2 reads YFSETQ.

This clone has just a few counts. The chain is built from TRBV6-2 or TRBV6-3 and TRBJ2-3; 8 bases agree with TRBD2. Germline V CDR1 and CDR2: MNHEY, SVGEGT. Trimming removed 4 bases from V and 4 bases from J; junction bases left unmatched: 4. This CDR3 is built from 14 residues. CDR3 nucleotides: TGTGCCAGCAGTTTGGGACTAGGGGCAGATACGCAGTATTTT. Translation: CASSLGLGADTQYF.

The rearrangement uses TRBV6-2 or TRBV6-3 and TRBJ1-5; perhaps TRBD1 as D (5 bases). CDR1 MNHEY and CDR2 SVGEGT come from the germline V gene. V lost 5 bases to trimming and J lost 10 bases, with 12 bases between them. The CDR3 contains 12 residues. CDR3 region: CASSRPGLPQHF. The DNA of the CDR3 is TGTGCCAGCAGTCGACCAGGGCTACCCCAGCATTTT.

This clone appeared a single time. The chain couples TRBV30 to TRBJ1-6; 8 bases are a match to TRBD1. Unmatched junction bases numbered 7, after V lost 2 bases and J lost 10 bases. CDR1 and CDR2 from the germline V gene are GTSNPN and SVGIG (reference sequence). This CDR3 contains 14 residues. The DNA of the CDR3 is TGTGCCTGGAGTAGGAGACAGGGGAACTCACCCCTCCACTTT. It yields the protein CAWSRRQGNSPLHF. The entire variable domain, with the rest obtained from reference TRBV30 and TRBJ1-6, is as follows: SQTIHQWPATLVQPVGSPLSLECTVEGTSNPNLYWYRQAAGRGLQLLFYSVGIGQISSEVPQNLSASRPQDRQFILSSKKLLLSDSGFYLCAWSRRQGNSPLHFGNGTRLTVT.